This TCR beta chain was observed in a study of blood T cell repertoires in COVID-19. Study-level information: Samples came from the United States, Italy and Spain, spanning acute and convalescent COVID-19.

The CDR3 length is 12 residues. V shed 3 bases, J shed 10 bases, and the junction held 3 bases outside the gene matches. Germline V gives CDR1 MGHRA, CDR2 YSYEKL. Authors' analysis steps: Scientists estimated how many nucleated cells there were by amplifying reference gene primers. Method: immunoSEQ multiplex PCR; TCRdb's copy keeps in-frame clones and lacks some. V and J calls and clone size are given by that table; D and trimming were obtained from the DNA. The profile shows around 480,000 clones, approximately 86% of them singletons. The receptor comes from a woman between 18 and 29 years old who had recovered from COVID-19. V gene TRBV4-1 combines with J gene TRBJ2-1; the match to TRBD2 covers 7 bases. Sequencing used PBMCs or T cells enriched from blood (not recorded which). The CDR3 is CASSHLAEEQFF. DNA of the CDR3: TGCGCCAGCAGCCATCTAGCGGAGGAGCAGTTCTTC.